This T cell receptor beta chain is from a study of cytomegalovirus exposure and HLA in healthy donors. Study conclusions and caveats: The authors later found HLA-associated TCR beta chains more clonally expanded than equally common others.

The CDR3 runs 14 residues. On this clone: Its antigen is unknown.

Primers included in the PCR were 60 Vbeta and 13 Jbeta primers. This table comes from immunoSEQ multiplex PCR, and its TCRdb copy is limited to in-frame clones, with some not included. Of under 150,000 clones in the sample, about 80% were seen once. The sequencing sample was made of PBMCs. This chain connects TRBV21-1 to TRBJ1-1; TRBD1 is taken as the D call from the table, unchecked against the DNA. TRBV21-1 corresponds to a pseudogene. The receptor was derived from a woman between 40 and 50 years old in good health and CMV-seronegative. The CDR3 sequence: CASVQGKGNTEAFF. The CDR3 DNA sequence: TGTGCCAGCGTACAGGGGAAGGGGAACACTGAAGCTTTCTTT.